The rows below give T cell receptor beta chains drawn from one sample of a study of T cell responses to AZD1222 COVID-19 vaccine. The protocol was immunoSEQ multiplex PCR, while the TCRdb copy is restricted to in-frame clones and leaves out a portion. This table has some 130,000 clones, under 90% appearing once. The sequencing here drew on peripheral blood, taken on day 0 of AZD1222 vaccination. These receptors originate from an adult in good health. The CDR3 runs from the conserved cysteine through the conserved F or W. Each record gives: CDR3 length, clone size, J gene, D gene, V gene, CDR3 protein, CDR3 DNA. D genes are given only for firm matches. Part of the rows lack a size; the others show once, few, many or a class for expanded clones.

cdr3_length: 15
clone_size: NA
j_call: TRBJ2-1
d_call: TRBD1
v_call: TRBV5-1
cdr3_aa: CASSDPQGAGNEQFF
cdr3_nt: TGCGCCAGCAGCGATCCACAGGGGGCGGGCAATGAGCAGTTCTTC

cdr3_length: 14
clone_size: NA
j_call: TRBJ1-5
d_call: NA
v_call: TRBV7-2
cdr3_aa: CASSLDPGNQPQHF
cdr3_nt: TGTGCCAGCAGCTTAGATCCGGGAAATCAGCCCCAGCATTTT

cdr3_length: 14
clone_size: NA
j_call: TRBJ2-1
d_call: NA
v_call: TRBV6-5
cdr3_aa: CASRRQSLPGEQFF
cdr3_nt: TGTGCCAGCAGACGCCAATCACTCCCGGGTGAGCAGTTCTTC

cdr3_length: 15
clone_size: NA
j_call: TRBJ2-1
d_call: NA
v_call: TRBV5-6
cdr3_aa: CASSYRQVVVNEQFF
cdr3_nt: TGTGCCAGCAGCTACCGACAGGTGGTAGTCAATGAGCAGTTCTTC

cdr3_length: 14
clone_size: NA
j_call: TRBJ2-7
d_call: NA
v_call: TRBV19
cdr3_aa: CASSTFDNLYEQYF
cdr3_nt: TGTGCCAGTAGCACATTCGACAACCTCTACGAGCAGTACTTC

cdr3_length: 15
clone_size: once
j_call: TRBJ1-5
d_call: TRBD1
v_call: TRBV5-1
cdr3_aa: CASSTGQYSNQPQHF
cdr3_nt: TGCGCCAGCAGCACGGGACAGTATAGCAATCAGCCCCAGCATTTT

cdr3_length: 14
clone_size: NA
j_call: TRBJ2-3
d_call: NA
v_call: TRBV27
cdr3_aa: CASSFSRTADTQYF
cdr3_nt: TGTGCCAGCAGTTTCTCTCGGACTGCGGATACGCAGTATTTT

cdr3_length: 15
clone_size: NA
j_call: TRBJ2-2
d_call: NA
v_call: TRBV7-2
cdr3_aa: CASSPPGRQRGELFF
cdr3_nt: TGTGCCAGCAGCCCCCCCGGCAGGCAAAGGGGGGAGCTGTTTTTT

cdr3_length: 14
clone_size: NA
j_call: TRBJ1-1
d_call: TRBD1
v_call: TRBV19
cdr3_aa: CASSGGQGTTEAFF
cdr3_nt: TGTGCCAGTAGTGGGGGACAGGGGACGACTGAAGCTTTCTTT

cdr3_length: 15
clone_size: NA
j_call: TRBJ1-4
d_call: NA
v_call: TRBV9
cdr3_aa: CASSVAPGANEKLFF
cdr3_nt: TGTGCCAGCAGCGTAGCTCCCGGGGCTAATGAAAAACTGTTTTTT

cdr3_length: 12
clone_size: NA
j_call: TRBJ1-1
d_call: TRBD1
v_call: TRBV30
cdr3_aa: CAWRIDRAEAFF
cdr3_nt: TGTGCCTGGAGGATCGACAGGGCTGAAGCTTTCTTT

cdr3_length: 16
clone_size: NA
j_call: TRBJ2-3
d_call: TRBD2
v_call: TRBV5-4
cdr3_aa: CASSLGSSGGTDTQYF
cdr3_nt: TGTGCCAGCAGCTTGGGGTCTAGCGGGGGAACAGATACGCAGTATTTT

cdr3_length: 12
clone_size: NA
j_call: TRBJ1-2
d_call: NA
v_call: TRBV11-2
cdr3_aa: CASSSDNGGYTF
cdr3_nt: TGTGCCAGCAGCTCTGACAATGGGGGCTACACCTTC

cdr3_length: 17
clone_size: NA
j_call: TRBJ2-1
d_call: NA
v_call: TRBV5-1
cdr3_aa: CASSAAWGAGVSREQFF
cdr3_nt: TGCGCCAGCAGCGCCGCATGGGGGGCGGGGGTTTCCCGTGAGCAGTTCTTC

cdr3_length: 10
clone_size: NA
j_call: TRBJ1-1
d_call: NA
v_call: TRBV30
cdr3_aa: CAWGRQEAFF
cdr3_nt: TGTGCCTGGGGACGCCAAGAAGCTTTCTTT

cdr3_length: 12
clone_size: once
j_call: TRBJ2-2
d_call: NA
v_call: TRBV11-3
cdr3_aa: CASSFRTGELFF
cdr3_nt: TGTGCCAGCAGCTTCCGAACCGGGGAGCTGTTTTTT

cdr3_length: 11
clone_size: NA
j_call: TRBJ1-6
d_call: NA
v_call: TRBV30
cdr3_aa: CAWADRSPLHF
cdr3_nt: TGTGCCTGGGCAGACCGGTCACCCCTCCACTTT

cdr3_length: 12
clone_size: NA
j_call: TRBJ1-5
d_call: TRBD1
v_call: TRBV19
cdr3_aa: CASSLQGRSQHF
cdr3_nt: TGTGCCAGTAGTCTACAGGGGAGGTCCCAGCATTTT

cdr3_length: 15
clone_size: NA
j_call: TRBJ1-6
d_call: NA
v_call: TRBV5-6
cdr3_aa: CASSLRGLNNSPLHF
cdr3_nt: TGTGCCAGCAGCTTACGCGGGCTAAATAATTCACCCCTCCACTTT

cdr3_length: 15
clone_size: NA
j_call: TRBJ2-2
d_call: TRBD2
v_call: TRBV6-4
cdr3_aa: CASSLSGGGTGELFF
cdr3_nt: TGTGCCAGCAGCCTTAGCGGGGGAGGCACCGGGGAGCTGTTTTTT

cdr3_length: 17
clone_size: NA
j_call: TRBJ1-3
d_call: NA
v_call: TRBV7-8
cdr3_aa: CASSPGRTLTSGNTIYF
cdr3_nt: TGTGCCAGCAGCCCGGGACGGACTCTTACCTCTGGAAACACCATATATTTT

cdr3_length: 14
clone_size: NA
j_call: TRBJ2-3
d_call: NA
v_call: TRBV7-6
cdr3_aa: CASSLGVQPDTQYF
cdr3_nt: TGTGCCAGCAGCTTAGGTGTACAGCCAGATACGCAGTATTTT

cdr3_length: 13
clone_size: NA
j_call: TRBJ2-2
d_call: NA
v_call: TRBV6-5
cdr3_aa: CASRGRNTGELFF
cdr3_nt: TGTGCCAGTCGGGGGAGGAACACCGGGGAGCTGTTTTTT

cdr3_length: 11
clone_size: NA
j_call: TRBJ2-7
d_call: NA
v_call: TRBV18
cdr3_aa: CASPRNSEQYF
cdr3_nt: TGTGCCAGCCCAAGAAACTCCGAGCAGTACTTC

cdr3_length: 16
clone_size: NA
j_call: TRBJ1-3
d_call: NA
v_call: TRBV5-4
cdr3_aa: CASSIGQRSSGNTIYF
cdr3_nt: TGTGCCAGCAGCATAGGACAGAGAAGCTCTGGAAACACCATATATTTT

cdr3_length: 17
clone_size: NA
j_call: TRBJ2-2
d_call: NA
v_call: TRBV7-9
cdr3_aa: CASSLPRQHANTGELFF
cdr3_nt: TGTGCCAGCAGCTTGCCCCGACAGCACGCGAACACCGGGGAGCTGTTTTTT

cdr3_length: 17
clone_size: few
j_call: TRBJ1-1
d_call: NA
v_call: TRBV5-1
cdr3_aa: CASSLDTGRGLNTEAFF
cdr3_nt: TGCGCCAGCAGCTTGGACACGGGCAGGGGCCTGAACACTGAAGCTTTCTTT

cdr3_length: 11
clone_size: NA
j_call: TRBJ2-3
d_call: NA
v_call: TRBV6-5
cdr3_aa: CASSYSDTQYF
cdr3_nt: TGTGCCAGCAGTTACTCAGATACGCAGTATTTT

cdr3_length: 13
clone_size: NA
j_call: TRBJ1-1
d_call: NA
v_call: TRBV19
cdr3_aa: CASNGRGGTEAFF
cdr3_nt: TGTGCCAGTAACGGGAGAGGCGGCACTGAAGCTTTCTTT

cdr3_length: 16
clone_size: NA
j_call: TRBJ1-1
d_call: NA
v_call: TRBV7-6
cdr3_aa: CASSLVEGRVGTEAFF
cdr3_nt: TGTGCCAGCAGCTTAGTAGAGGGCAGGGTGGGCACTGAAGCTTTCTTT

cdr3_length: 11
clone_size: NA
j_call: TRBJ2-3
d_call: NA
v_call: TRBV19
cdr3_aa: CAVAGFDTQYF
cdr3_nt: TGTGCCGTTGCGGGTTTTGATACGCAGTATTTT

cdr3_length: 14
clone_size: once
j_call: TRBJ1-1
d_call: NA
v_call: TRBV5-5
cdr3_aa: CASSLVTFNTEAFF
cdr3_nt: TGTGCCAGCAGCTTGGTCACCTTCAACACTGAAGCTTTCTTT

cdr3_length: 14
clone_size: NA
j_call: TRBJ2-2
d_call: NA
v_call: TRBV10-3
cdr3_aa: CAIRGPGDTGELFF
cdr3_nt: TGTGCCATCAGAGGACCCGGGGACACCGGGGAGCTGTTTTTT

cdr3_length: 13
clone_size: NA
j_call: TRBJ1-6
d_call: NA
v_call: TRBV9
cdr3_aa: CASSVESNSPLHF
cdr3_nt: TGTGCCAGCAGCGTAGAGTCCAATTCACCCCTCCACTTT

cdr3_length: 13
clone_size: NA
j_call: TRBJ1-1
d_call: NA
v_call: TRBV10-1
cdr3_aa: CASVGHLNTEAFF
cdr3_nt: TGCGCCAGCGTGGGACACCTTAACACTGAAGCTTTCTTT

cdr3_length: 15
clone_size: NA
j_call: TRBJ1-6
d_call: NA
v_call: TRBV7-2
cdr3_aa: CASSPQGPGNSPLHF
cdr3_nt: TGTGCCAGCAGCCCACAGGGTCCGGGAAATTCACCCCTCCACTTT

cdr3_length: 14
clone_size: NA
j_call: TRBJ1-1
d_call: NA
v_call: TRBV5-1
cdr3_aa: CASSLMRDGTEAFF
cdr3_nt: TGCGCCAGCAGCTTGATGCGGGACGGTACTGAAGCTTTCTTT

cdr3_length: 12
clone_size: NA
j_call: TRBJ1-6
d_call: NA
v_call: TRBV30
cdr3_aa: CAWSGAKGPLHF
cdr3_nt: TGTGCCTGGAGTGGTGCAAAGGGGCCCCTCCACTTT

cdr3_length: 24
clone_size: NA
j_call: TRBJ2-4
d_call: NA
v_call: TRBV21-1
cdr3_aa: CASRCLLATAKKKIQQQRKNIQYF
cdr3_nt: TGTGCCAGCAGATGTCTCCTAGCTACAGCAAAGAAAAAAATTCAGCAGCAAAGAAAAAACATTCAGTACTTC

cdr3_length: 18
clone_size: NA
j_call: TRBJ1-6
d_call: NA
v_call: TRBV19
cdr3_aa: CASSTDTLQLTNNSPLHF
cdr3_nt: TGTGCCAGTAGTACCGACACCCTCCAGCTCACTAATAATTCACCCCTCCACTTT

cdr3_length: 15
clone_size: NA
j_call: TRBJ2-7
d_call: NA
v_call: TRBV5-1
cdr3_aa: CASSLGLPRESEQYF
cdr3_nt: TGCGCCAGCAGCTTGGGACTTCCAAGGGAAAGCGAGCAGTACTTC

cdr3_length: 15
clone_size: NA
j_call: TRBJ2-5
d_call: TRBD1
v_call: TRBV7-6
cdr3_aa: CASSFRTGEAETQYF
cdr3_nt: TGTGCCAGCAGCTTTCGGACAGGGGAGGCTGAGACCCAGTACTTC

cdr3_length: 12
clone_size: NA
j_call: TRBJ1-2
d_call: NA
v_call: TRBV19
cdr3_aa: CASSQPPDGYTF
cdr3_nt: TGTGCCAGTAGTCAACCGCCGGATGGCTACACCTTC

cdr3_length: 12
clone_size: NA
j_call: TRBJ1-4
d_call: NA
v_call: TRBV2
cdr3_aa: CASSEGRARLFF
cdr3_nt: TGTGCCAGCAGTGAAGGGAGGGCGCGGTTGTTTTTT

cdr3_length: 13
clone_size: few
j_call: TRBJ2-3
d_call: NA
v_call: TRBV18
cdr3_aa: CASSPAATDTQYF
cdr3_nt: TGTGCCAGCTCACCGGCAGCGACAGATACGCAGTATTTT

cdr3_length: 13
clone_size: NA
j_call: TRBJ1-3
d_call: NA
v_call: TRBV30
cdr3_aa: CAWSSGTGNTIYF
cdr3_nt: TGTGCCTGGAGTTCGGGTACTGGAAACACCATATATTTT

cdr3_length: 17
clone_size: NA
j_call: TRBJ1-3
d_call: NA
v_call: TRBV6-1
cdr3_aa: CASSEASPGALGNTIYF
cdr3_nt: TGTGCCAGCAGTGAAGCTTCACCGGGGGCATTAGGAAACACCATATATTTT

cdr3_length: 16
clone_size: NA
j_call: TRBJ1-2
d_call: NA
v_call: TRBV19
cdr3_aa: CASRGAPAVSTFGYTF
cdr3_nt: TGTGCCAGTCGGGGGGCCCCTGCTGTGTCAACGTTTGGCTACACCTTC

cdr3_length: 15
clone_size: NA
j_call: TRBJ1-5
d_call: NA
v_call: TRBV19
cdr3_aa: CASSKGTYSNQPQHF
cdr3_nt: TGTGCCAGTAGTAAAGGGACGTATAGCAATCAGCCCCAGCATTTT

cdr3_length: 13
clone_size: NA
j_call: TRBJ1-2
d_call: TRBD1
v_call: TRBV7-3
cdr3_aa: CASSGDREYGYTF
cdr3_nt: TGTGCCAGCAGCGGGGACAGGGAATATGGCTACACCTTC

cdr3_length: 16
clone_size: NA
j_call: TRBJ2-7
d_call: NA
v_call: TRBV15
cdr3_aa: CATSRDPGTGAYEQYF
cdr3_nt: TGTGCCACCAGCAGAGACCCGGGAACTGGAGCCTACGAGCAGTACTTC

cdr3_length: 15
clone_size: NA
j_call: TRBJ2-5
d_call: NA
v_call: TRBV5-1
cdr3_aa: CASSLAGEPKETQYF
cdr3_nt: TGCGCCAGCAGCTTGGCGGGGGAACCCAAAGAGACCCAGTACTTC

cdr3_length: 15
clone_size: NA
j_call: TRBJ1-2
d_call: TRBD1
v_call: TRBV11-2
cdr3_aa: CASRAGGTSVYGYTF
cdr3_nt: TGTGCCAGCAGGGCAGGGGGTACGTCTGTTTATGGCTACACCTTC

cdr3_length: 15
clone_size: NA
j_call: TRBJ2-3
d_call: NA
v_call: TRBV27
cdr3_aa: CASSLARGSTDTQYF
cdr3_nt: TGTGCCAGCAGTTTGGCGCGGGGAAGCACAGATACGCAGTATTTT